The clone carrying this T cell receptor beta chain was found a few times. The record originates from a study of blood T cell repertoires in COVID-19. Turning to the study itself: Acute and convalescent COVID-19 samples came from the United States, Italy and Spain. From T cells, B-cell-depleted T cells, or PBMCs came the material, which was cDNA or gDNA.

Germline CDR1 is KGHSH and CDR2 is LQKENI. CDR3 length: 14 residues. V lost 6 bases, J lost 4 bases, and 16 bases lay in between. Measured with immunoSEQ multiplex PCR; TCRdb has only the in-frame clones, and not every one. The profile shows 190,000 or so clones, approximately 82% of them singletons. The rearrangement joins TRBV18 to TRBJ2-7, with D tentatively TRBD2 (5 bases). Sequencing used peripheral blood. The receptor comes from a man aged 45-60 years with active or convalescent COVID-19. The CDR3 nucleotides read TGTGCCAGCTCGCCGAGGGATCAACAGTACGAGCAGTACTTC. Translating it yields CASSPRDQQYEQYF.